These T cell receptor beta chains were read from a single sample in a study of early T cells in non-severe SARS-CoV-2 infection. One entry per CDR3 protein, called by TCRdb with MiXCR from the 5' RACE reads. The repertoire holds around 50,000 distinct CDR3 sequences, with roughly 12% as singletons. Source material: whole blood. The origin of the receptors is an adult who was a healthcare worker with PCR-confirmed SARS-CoV-2 infection or an uninfected control (not recorded which). Each CDR3 is given without its conserved first and last residue. A D gene is named only where the DNA matches it firmly.

V gene	J gene	D gene	CDR3 protein
TRBV24-1	TRBJ2-1	TRBD1	ATSDPGTGLSYNEQF
TRBV11-3	TRBJ2-7	.	ASSSPRVYEQY
TRBV18	TRBJ2-6	.	ASSPLKPGRMYSGANVLT
TRBV12-3/TRBV12-4	TRBJ1-1	TRBD1	ASSLTGVTEAF
TRBV4-1	TRBJ1-1	.	ASSQVGLMNTEAF
TRBV3-1	TRBJ2-1	TRBD2	ASRKPGTSGNNEQF
TRBV7-9	TRBJ2-4	TRBD2	ASSRGELAKNIQY
TRBV20-1	TRBJ1-5	.	SARDPTSNQPQH
TRBV3-1	TRBJ2-1	TRBD2	ASSLGTSGGSEQF
TRBV18	TRBJ2-5	.	ASSPLRETQY
TRBV28	TRBJ1-5	.	AIHGGPRNQPQH
TRBV9	TRBJ2-3	.	ASSVTPGILGKEDTQY
TRBV12-3/TRBV12-4	TRBJ1-5	.	ASSLDRYQPQH
TRBV5-6	TRBJ2-5	.	SSSLFSGVLQETQY
TRBV6-1	TRBJ2-1	.	ASSEVARGLGEQF
TRBV6-5	TRBJ1-6	TRBD1	ASSYVGQGVTSSPLH
TRBV12-3/TRBV12-4	TRBJ2-4	TRBD2	ASTGGGNIQY
TRBV3-1	TRBJ1-6	.	ASSQVDGSPLH
TRBV29-1	TRBJ2-7	.	SVGFGTYEQY
TRBV29-1	TRBJ2-3	TRBD2	SVGGLAGAGDTQY
TRBV7-9	TRBJ2-1	TRBD2	ASSLGQRGANEQF
TRBV25-1	TRBJ2-1	.	ASSDIMTVGSYNEQF
TRBV20-1	TRBJ2-2	TRBD1	SAKPGDRGNTGELF
TRBV19	TRBJ2-3	TRBD2	ASSIDISGAPADTQY
TRBV3-1	TRBJ2-7	.	ASSQVISYEQY
TRBV5-6	TRBJ2-1	.	ASSFGTFRPVVISNDEQF
TRBV25-1	TRBJ2-2	TRBD2	ASSGTSGANTGELF
TRBV19	TRBJ2-1	.	ASTTDGNEQF
TRBV6-5	TRBJ1-3	TRBD1	ASRPFLGTGAGNTIY
TRBV29-1	TRBJ1-1	TRBD1	SVGEGALNTEAF
TRBV11-2	TRBJ1-6	.	ASSFTSDKGAALH
TRBV7-3	TRBJ2-4	TRBD2	ASNLERGGSKNIQY
TRBV2	TRBJ2-2	TRBD2	ARRLAGARDTGELF
TRBV29-1	TRBJ1-5	.	SGRNGTQPQH
TRBV12-3/TRBV12-4	TRBJ1-2	.	ASSPGTGANYGYT
TRBV7-2	TRBJ1-5	.	ASSFRQGPQPQH
TRBV11-2	TRBJ2-1	TRBD2	ASSLPTLSGTSRGYNEQF
TRBV5-5	TRBJ1-2	TRBD1	ASSLMGDRRFYGYT
TRBV6-6	TRBJ1-1	TRBD1	ASSRGQGARGTEAF
TRBV3-1	TRBJ2-1	.	AAGNHGTNEQF
TRBV5-4	TRBJ1-1	.	ASSPSQGNTEAF
TRBV6-5	TRBJ2-7	.	ASLGQSYEQY
TRBV2	TRBJ1-6	.	ASAGSSYNSPLH
TRBV7-9	TRBJ1-1	.	ASSPQTPGTEAF
TRBV29-1	TRBJ2-3	.	SVAGGTDTQY
TRBV5-1	TRBJ1-1	.	ASSSQRDGNTEAF
TRBV11-2	TRBJ1-4	.	ASSLGVGPNEKLF
TRBV20-1	TRBJ2-7	.	SARPGTQDTYEQY
TRBV13	TRBJ2-3	TRBD2	ASSFPLLAGVADTQY
TRBV20-1	TRBJ2-7	TRBD2	SAKLAGLPYEQY
TRBV2	TRBJ2-5	TRBD2	ASSGGLAEAETQY
TRBV28	TRBJ2-6	.	ASTDRPLGSGANVLT
TRBV5-6	TRBJ2-1	.	ASSFVAARGTYNEQF
TRBV7-3	TRBJ2-3	.	ASSLGRDRRTDTQY
TRBV29-1	TRBJ2-7	.	SVGGQGIYEQY